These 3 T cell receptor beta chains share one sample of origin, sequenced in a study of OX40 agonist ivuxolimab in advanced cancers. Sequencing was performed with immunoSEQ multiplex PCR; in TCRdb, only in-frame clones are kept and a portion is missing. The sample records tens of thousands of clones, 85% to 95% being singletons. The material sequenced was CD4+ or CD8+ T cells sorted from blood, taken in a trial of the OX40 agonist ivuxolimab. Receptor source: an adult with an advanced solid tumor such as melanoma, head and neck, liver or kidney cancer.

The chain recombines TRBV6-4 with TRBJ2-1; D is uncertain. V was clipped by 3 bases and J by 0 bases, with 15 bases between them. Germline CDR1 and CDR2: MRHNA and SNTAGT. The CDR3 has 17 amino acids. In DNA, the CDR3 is TGTGCCAGCAGTGAAGGAAGGACCATAGACTCCTACAATGAGCAGTTCTTC. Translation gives CASSEGRTIDSYNEQFF.

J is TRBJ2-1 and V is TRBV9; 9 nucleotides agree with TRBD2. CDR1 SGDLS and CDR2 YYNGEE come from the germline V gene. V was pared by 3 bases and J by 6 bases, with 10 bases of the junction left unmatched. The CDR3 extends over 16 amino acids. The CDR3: CASSARSSGEFNEQFF. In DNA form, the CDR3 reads TGTGCCAGCAGCGCCAGGTCTAGCGGGGAGTTCAATGAGCAGTTCTTC.

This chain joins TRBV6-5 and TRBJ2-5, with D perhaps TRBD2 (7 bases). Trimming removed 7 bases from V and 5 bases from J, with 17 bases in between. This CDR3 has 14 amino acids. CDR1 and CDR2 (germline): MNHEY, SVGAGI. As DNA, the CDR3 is TGTGCCAGCACCTATTACGGGGGGCACGAGACCCAGTACTTC. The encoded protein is CASTYYGGHETQYF.